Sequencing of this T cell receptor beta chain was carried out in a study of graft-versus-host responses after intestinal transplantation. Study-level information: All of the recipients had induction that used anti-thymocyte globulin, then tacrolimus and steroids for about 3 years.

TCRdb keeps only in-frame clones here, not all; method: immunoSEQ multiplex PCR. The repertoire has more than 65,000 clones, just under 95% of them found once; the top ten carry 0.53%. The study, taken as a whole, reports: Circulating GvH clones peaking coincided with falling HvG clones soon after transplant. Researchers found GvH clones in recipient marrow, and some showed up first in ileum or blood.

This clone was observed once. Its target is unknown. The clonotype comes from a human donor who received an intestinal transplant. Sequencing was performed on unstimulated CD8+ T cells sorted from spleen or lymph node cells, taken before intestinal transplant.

CDR3: CASSLSAGGNEQFF. For the CDR3, the DNA is TGTGCCAGCAGTTTATCAGCGGGAGGCAATGAGCAGTTCTTC. The V and J genes are TRBV27 and TRBJ2-1, with 9 bases identical to TRBD2. Germline V gene data show CDR1 as MNHEY and CDR2 as SMNVEV (reference sequence). V lost 0 bases to trimming and J lost 6 bases; unmatched junction nucleotides: 0. The CDR3 sequence is 14 residues long.